The T cell receptor (beta chain) described here comes from a study of shared clonotypes between healthy human individuals. Assay execution proceeded at the deep level. Using immunoSEQ multiplex PCR, the repertoire was profiled, and TCRdb retains in-frame clones only, with some absent. Of around 990,000 clones listed, roughly 80% are singletons. V dropped 4 bases and J dropped 0 bases, with 14 bases sitting between them. The CDR3 totals 16 residues. Germline V gene sequence: CDR1 SGHNT, CDR2 YYREEE (reference sequence). Sequencing input: memory CD4+ T cells from PBMCs. The subset is: CD45RA-negative fraction. The origin of this receptor is a man aged 18 to 30 in good health. Some clones in this sample may be carry-over from other donors' samples. This chain uses TRBV5-4 with TRBJ1-3; D uncertain. The CDR3 bases are TGTGCCAGCAGCAGTAGCCTTAGTACCTCTGGAAACACCATATATTTT. Its translation: CASSSSLSTSGNTIYF. Full variable domain (remainder filled in from reference TRBV5-4 and TRBJ1-3): ETGVTQSPTHLIKTRGQQVTLRCSSQSGHNTVSWYQQALGQGPQFIFQYYREEENGRGNFPPRFSGLQFPNYSSELNVNALELDDSALYLCASSSSLSTSGNTIYFGEGSWLTVV.